One and the same sample provided the 13 T cell receptor beta chains below, sequenced in a study of blood T cells in healthy people across ages. A sample-barcoded 5' primer and a J-beta primer mix were used in a second PCR of about 7 to 11 cycles. In TCRdb, the 5' RACE reads were re-called with MiXCR into one record per CDR3 protein. This table holds 780,000 or so distinct CDR3 sequences, 40% to 65% found once. The specimen was blood. Receptor source: a man older than 75 in good health.

This clonotype was detected only a few times. A much more abundant neighbour one base away suggests this may be a read error. J is TRBJ2-5 and V is TRBV20-1; 7 bases map to TRBD2. The germline gives CDR1 DFQATT, CDR2 SNEGSKA (reference sequence). This CDR3 contains 14 residues. With 5 bases clipped from V and 11 bases from J, the junction kept 17 bases outside the gene matches. As DNA, the CDR3 is TGCAGTGCTCTGGGTCGGGAGGCAAAGAATGAGCAGTACTTC. Amino acid sequence: CSALGREAKNEQYF.

This clonotype showed up just a few times. The chain couples TRBV3-1 to TRBJ2-5; no clear D gene. Judging by the DNA end, TRBJ2-7 fits better; the J call may be wrong. The CDR3 runs to 14 residues. The germline V gene encodes CDR1 LGHDT and CDR2 YNNKEL (reference sequence). CDR3 sequence (DNA): TGTGCCAGCAGCCAAGATCGGCTGAACTACGAGCAGTACTTC. The encoded protein is CASSQDRLNYEQYF.

The chain combines TRBV21-1 with TRBJ2-7; the table's D call, TRBD2, was not checked against the DNA. The J call is uncertain, as TRBJ2-5 better fits the DNA end. TRBV21-1 is shown as a pseudogene. The CDR3 spans 16 residues. The DNA for the CDR3 is TGTGCCAGCAGCAAAGATAAAGCGGGAGAGGAAGAGACCCAGTACTTC. Encoded protein: CASSKDKAGEEETQYF.

The rearrangement uses TRBV5-6 and TRBJ2-7, with D maybe TRBD1 (6 bases). The end of the DNA is better explained by TRBJ2-5, so the J call may be wrong. The CDR3 is made up of 15 amino acids. CDR1 is SGHDT and CDR2 is YYEEEE in the germline V gene. CDR3 in DNA: TGTGCCAGCAGCTTGGAAGGCAGGGGAGAGAAGACCCAGTACTTC. Translated, it gives CASSLEGRGEKTQYF.

As to this clonotype: A junction end diverges from the germline sequence, so it may reflect a read error. The chain has TRBV7-3 and TRBJ2-4; D remains ambiguous. The end of the DNA is better explained by TRBJ2-7, so the J call may be wrong. This CDR3 region has 14 residues. Germline CDR1 is SGHTA and CDR2 is FQGTGA. The CDR3: CTSSLTVGFHEQYF. The CDR3 nucleotides are TGTACCAGCAGCTTAACGGTCGGGTTCCACGAGCAGTACTTC.

This clonotype showed up just a few times. The gene calls are TRBV4-2 and TRBJ2-4; no clear D. The DNA end is a closer match to TRBJ2-7, so the J assignment may be wrong. Germline CDR1 reads LGHNA; CDR2 reads YNFKEQ. CDR3 length: 14 residues. For the CDR3, the DNA is TGTGCCAGCAGCCAGGGTAGTCCTGGGAACGAGCAGTACTTC. Its translation: CASSQGSPGNEQYF.

The genes are TRBV15 and TRBJ2-4, with TRBD1 matching over 7 bases. Germline V lookup: CDR1 LNHNV, CDR2 YYDKDF (reference sequence). V dropped 4 bases and J dropped 0; count of bases not matched to a gene: 6. The CDR3 has 16 residues. The CDR3 coding sequence is TGTGCCACCAGCAAACCGGGACAGCTAGCCAAAAACATTCAGTACTTC. It codes for CATSKPGQLAKNIQYF.

This clonotype was seen once. The chain links TRBV29-1 to TRBJ1-2; possibly TRBD1 for D (6 bases). Germline V lookup: CDR1 SQVTM, CDR2 ANQGSEA. The CDR3 is made up of 14 amino acids. Trimming pared 5 bases from V and 2 bases from J, leaving 15 bases between. The CDR3 DNA reads as TGCAGCGTTCCCAGGGGACAACACAACTATGGCTACACCTTC. Amino acids: CSVPRGQHNYGYTF.

The chain joins TRBV5-1 to TRBJ2-3; TRBD2 aligns across 12 bases. This CDR3 contains 17 residues. CDR1 is SGHRS and CDR2 is YFSETQ in the germline V gene. Trimming at V came to 0 bases and at J to 3 bases, leaving 5 bases not matched to a gene. For the CDR3, the DNA is TGCGCCAGCAGCTTGGAATCTAGCGGGAGGGCAACAGATACGCAGTATTTT. Its protein product is CASSLESSGRATDTQYF.

This rearrangement joins TRBV20-1 to TRBJ1-3; D gene unclear. The V gene lost 0 bases and the J gene lost 0 bases, with 18 bases spanning the gap. The CDR3 is 18 amino acids. Per germline, CDR1 DFQATT and CDR2 SNEGSKA (reference sequence). CDR3 nucleotide sequence: TGCAGTGCTAGAGATGTAAGCCGGACGGGGATCTCTGGAAACACCATATATTTT. It encodes CSARDVSRTGISGNTIYF.

V gene TRBV6-6 combines with J gene TRBJ2-7, with D perhaps given as TRBD1 or TRBD2 (5 bases each). Deletions cut 8 bases from V and 2 bases from J, with 13 bases between. The CDR3 runs 13 residues. Germline V gene lookup returns CDR1 MNHNY and CDR2 SVGAGI (reference sequence). Here the CDR3 DNA reads TGTGCCAGCCGGGGCCAGCCAACCTACGAGCAGTACTTC. It encodes CASRGQPTYEQYF.

Remarks on this clonotype: Since a much larger clone is just one base distant, this may be a read error. V usage is TRBV5-1 and J usage is TRBJ2-5; D gene unclear. The J call could be wrong; TRBJ2-1 is a better fit for the DNA end. The CDR3 contains 16 residues. Germline lookup yields CDR1 SGHRS and CDR2 YFSETQ. CDR3 protein: CASSPGSDKPQETQFF. For the CDR3, the DNA is TGCGCCAGCAGCCCTGGAAGTGACAAACCCCAAGAGACCCAGTTCTTC.

At least ten counts were recorded for this clonotype. V and J are TRBV6-5 and TRBJ2-7, with TRBD2 identical over 12 bases. The length of the CDR3 is 16 residues. After removal of 0 bases from V and 5 bases from J, the junction contained 5 bases not matched to a gene. The germline CDR1 and CDR2 sequences are MNHEY and SVGAGI. CDR3 in amino acids: CASSYSSLAGGHEQYF. The CDR3 bases are TGTGCCAGCAGTTACTCGTCGCTAGCGGGAGGGCACGAGCAGTACTTC.